This T cell receptor beta chain was captured in a study of T-cell memory formation after mild COVID-19. The sample holds a few counts of this clonotype. Its antigen is undetermined. MiXCR, run by TCRdb on the 5' RACE reads, gives a single entry per CDR3 protein. Of roughly 240,000 distinct CDR3 sequences listed, roughly 15% are singletons. Study-wide findings and caveats: Chiefly within CM and EM were the contracting CD4+ clones; CD8+ ones were within EMRA. Some SARS-CoV-2-responding clones were already detected in memory before infection.

The sample comprised PBMCs or a T cell subset sorted from them (not recorded which). This clonotype was obtained from an adult woman who had mild COVID-19 (a few samples of this study predate the infection). Cell type and time point are not known.

The CDR3 loop reads CASSFLLSGRIYEQYF. The CDR3 coding sequence is TGTGCCAGCAGCTTTCTATTGAGCGGGAGAATCTACGAGCAGTACTTC. This rearrangement joins TRBV7-8 to TRBJ2-7, with 8 bases identical to TRBD2. The J segment lost 3 bases and the V segment lost 3 bases, leaving 10 bases of the junction unmatched. The CDR3 loop spans 16 amino acids. CDR1 is SGHVS, CDR2 FQNEAQ, per germline.